This T cell receptor (beta chain) came from a study of identical twins. Healthy Caucasians, and only they, were the donors. Each cDNA held unique molecular identifiers, and template switching gave it a universal primer site. Using its own MiXCR run on the 5' RACE reads, TCRdb lists one record per CDR3 protein. The table lists about 240,000 distinct CDR3 sequences, over 9.5% of them singletons. This clonotype has more than one count but fewer than ten. Its antigen is still unknown. The V segment lost 1 base and the J segment 4 bases; nucleotides outside the gene matches: 11. The CDR3 is 16 residues long. The germline CDR1 and CDR2 sequences are DFQATT and SNEGSKA (reference sequence). Study results and limitations: The abundant beta clonotypes from cord blood had fewer insertions, and memory repertoires had none of this. Twin pairs had excess sharing that was weaker in beta out-of-frame sequences.

The sequence was collected from a man in his forties or fifties in good health. V gene TRBV20-1 combines with J gene TRBJ2-3, with 7 bases identical to TRBD2. Sequenced input: memory T cells sorted from blood. The CDR3 here is CSARGSGVAGADTQYF. CDR3 DNA: TGCAGTGCTAGAGGAAGCGGGGTAGCAGGCGCAGATACGCAGTATTTT.